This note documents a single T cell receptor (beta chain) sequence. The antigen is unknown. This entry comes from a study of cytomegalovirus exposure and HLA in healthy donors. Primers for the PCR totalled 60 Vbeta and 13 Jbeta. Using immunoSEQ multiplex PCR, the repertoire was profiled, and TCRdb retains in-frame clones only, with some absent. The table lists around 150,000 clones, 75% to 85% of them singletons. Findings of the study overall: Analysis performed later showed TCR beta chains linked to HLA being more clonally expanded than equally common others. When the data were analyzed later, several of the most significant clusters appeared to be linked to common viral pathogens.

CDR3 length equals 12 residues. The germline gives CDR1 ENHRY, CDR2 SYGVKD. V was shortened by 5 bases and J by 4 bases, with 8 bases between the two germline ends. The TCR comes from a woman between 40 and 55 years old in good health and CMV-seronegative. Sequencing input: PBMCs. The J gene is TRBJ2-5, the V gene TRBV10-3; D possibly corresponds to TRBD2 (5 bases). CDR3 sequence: CAISIAPETQYF. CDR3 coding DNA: TGTGCCATCAGTATAGCGCCAGAGACCCAGTACTTC.